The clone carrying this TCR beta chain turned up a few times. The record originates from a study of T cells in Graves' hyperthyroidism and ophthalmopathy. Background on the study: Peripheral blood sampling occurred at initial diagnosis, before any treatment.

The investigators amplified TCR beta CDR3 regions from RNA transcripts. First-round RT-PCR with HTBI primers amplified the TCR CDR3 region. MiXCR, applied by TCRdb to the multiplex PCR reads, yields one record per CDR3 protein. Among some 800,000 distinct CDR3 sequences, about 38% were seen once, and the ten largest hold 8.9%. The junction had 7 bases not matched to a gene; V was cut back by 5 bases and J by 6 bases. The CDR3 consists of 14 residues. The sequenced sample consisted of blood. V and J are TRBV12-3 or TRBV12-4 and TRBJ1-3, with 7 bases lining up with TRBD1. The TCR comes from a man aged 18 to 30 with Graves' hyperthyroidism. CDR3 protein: CASSVGQAANTIYF. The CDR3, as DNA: TGTGCCAGCAGTGTTGGACAGGCAGCAAACACCATATATTTT.